The clone carrying this T cell receptor beta chain was seen a handful of times. The antigen remains undetermined. Per the germline V gene, CDR1 is MNHEY and CDR2 is SVGEGT. V was cut by 6 bases and J by 7 bases, with 19 bases left in between. The CDR3 is 15 amino acids. The source of the sample is a study of blood T cells in healthy people across ages. The study's findings and limits: TCR beta diversity, measured per million T cells, fell in a roughly linear way with age.

A second PCR of roughly 6 to 12 cycles used a sample-barcoded 5' primer and a J-beta primer mix. TCRdb redid the calling of the 5' RACE reads with MiXCR, one entry per CDR3 protein. Found here are hundreds of thousands of distinct CDR3 sequences, roughly 44% of them singletons; the top ten hold more than 20%. The receptor comes from a woman aged 55-69 years in good health. The genes are TRBV6-2 or TRBV6-3 and TRBJ1-5; D gene uncertain. Material: blood. The CDR3 DNA is TGTGCCAGCAGCCGATCGGCGTCCGGAGGGCAGCCCCAGCATTTT. Amino acids: CASSRSASGGQPQHF.